This T cell receptor (beta chain) emerged from a study of shared clonotypes between healthy human individuals. Naive CD8 cells lacked CD45RO, underwent positive selection for CCR7 and left out terminally differentiated effector memory CD45RA+ cells. In replicate PCRs of sorted subsets, around 200 ng DNA, some 28,000 T cell genomes, was used. Here immunoSEQ multiplex PCR was the method, and the copy in TCRdb shows in-frame clones only, minus some. The table lists about 2.1 million clones, just over 90% of them singletons, with roughly 1.8% in the top ten. Germline trimming cut 7 bases from V and 4 bases from J; bases unmatched to any gene: 9. Germline CDR1 reads MDHEN; CDR2 reads SYDVKM. The CDR3 extends over 15 amino acids.

The receptor comes from a man between 18 and 29 years old in good health. Some clones in this sample may be carry-over from other donors' samples. The rearrangement links TRBV28 to TRBJ2-3, with 9 bases lining up with TRBD1. The material sequenced was naive CD8+ T cells from PBMCs. The CDR3 protein is CASTPGQGDADTQYF. DNA for the CDR3: TGTGCCAGCACCCCGGGACAGGGCGATGCAGATACGCAGTATTTT. The whole variable domain, filled in from reference TRBV28 and TRBJ2-3, reads DVKVTQSSRYLVKRTGEKVFLECVQDMDHENMFWYRQDPGLGLRLIYFSYDVKMKEKGDIPEGYSVSREKKERFSLILESASTNQTSMYLCASTPGQGDADTQYFGPGTRLTVL.